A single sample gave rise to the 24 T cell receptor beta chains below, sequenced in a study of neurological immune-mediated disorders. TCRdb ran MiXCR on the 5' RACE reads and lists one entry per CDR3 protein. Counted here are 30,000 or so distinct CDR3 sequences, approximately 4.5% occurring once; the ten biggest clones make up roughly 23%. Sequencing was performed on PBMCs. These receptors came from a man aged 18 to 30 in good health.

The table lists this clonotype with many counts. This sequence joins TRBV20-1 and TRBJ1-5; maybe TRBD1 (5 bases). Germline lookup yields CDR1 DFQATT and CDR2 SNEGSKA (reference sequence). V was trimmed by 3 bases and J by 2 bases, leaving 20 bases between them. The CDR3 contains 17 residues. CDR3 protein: CSASPTGGDPGNQPQHF. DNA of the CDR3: TGCAGTGCTAGTCCCACGGGGGGGGACCCTGGCAATCAGCCCCAGCATTTT.

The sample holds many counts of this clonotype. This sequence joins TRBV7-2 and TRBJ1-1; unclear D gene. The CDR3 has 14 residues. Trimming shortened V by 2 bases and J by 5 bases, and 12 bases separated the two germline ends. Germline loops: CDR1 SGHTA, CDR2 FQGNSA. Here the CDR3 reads CASSLNQLGTEAFF. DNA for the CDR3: TGTGCCAGCAGCTTAAACCAGCTAGGGACTGAAGCTTTCTTT. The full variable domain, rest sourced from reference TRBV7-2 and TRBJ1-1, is GAGVSQSPSNKVTEKGKDVELRCDPISGHTALYWYRQSLGQGLEFLIYFQGNSAPDKSGLPSDRFSAERTGGSVSTLTIQRTQQEDSAVYLCASSLNQLGTEAFFGQGTRLTVV.

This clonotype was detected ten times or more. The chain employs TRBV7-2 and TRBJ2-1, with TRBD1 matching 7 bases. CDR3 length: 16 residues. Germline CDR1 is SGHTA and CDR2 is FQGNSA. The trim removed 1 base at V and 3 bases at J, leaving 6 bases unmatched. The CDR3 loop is CASSLDGQVVYNEQFF. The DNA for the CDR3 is TGTGCCAGCAGCTTAGATGGACAGGTGGTCTACAATGAGCAGTTCTTC. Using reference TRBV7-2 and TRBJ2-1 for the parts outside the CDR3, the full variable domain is GAGVSQSPSNKVTEKGKDVELRCDPISGHTALYWYRQSLGQGLEFLIYFQGNSAPDKSGLPSDRFSAERTGGSVSTLTIQRTQQEDSAVYLCASSLDGQVVYNEQFFGPGTRLTVL.

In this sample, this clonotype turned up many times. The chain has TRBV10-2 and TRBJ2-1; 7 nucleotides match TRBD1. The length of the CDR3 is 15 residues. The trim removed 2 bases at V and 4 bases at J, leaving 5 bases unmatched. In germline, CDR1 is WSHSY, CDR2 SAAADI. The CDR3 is CASSELGQNYNEQFF. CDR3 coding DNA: TGCGCCAGCAGTGAGCTGGGACAGAATTACAATGAGCAGTTCTTC.

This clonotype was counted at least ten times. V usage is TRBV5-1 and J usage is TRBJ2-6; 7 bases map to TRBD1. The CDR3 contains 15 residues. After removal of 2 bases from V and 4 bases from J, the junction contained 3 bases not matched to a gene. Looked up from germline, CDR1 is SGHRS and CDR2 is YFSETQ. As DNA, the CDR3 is TGCGCCAGCAGCTTCCAGGGGGAAGGGGCCAACGTCCTGACTTTC. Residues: CASSFQGEGANVLTF.

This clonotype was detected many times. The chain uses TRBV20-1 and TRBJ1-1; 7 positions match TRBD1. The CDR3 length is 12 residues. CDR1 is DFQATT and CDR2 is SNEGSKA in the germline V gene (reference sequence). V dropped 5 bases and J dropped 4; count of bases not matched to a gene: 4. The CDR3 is CSAYRGATEAFF. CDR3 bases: TGCAGTGCTTACAGGGGCGCCACTGAAGCTTTCTTT.

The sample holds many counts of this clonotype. CDR3 in amino acids: CASSYVPPSDRGNQPQHF. The DNA for the CDR3 is TGTGCCAGCAGTTACGTACCACCTTCCGACAGGGGCAATCAGCCCCAGCATTTT. The V call is TRBV6-5, the J call TRBJ1-5; 7 bases are a match to TRBD1. CDR3 length: 18 amino acids. The germline V gene has CDR1 MNHEY and CDR2 SVGAGI. V gave up 2 bases and J gave up 2 bases; unmatched junction bases: 12.

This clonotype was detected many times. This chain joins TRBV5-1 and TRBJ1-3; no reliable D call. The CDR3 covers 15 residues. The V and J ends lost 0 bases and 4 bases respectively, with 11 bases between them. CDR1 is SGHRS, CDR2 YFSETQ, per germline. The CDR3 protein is CASSLGAFDGNTIYF. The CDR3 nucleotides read TGCGCCAGCAGCTTGGGGGCGTTTGACGGAAACACCATATATTTT.

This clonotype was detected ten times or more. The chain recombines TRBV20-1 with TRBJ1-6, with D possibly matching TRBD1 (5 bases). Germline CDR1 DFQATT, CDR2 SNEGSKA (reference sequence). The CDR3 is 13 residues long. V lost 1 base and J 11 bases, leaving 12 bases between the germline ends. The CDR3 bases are TGCAGTGCTAGAGGGGCGGACACAGCACCCCTCCACTTT. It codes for CSARGADTAPLHF.

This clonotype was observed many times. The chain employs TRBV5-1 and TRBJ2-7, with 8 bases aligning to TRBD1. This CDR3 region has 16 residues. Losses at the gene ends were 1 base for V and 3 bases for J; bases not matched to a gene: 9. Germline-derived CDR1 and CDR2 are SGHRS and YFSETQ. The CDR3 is CASSLNARQGSYEQYF. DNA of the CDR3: TGCGCCAGCAGCTTGAATGCGAGACAGGGGAGCTACGAGCAGTACTTC.

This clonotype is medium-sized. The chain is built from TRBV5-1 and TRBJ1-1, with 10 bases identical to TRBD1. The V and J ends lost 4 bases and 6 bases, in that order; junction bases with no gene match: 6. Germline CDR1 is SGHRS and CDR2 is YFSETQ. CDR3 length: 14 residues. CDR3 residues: CASSGGQGRAEAFF. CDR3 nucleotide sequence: TGCGCCAGCAGCGGGGGACAGGGGAGGGCTGAAGCTTTCTTT.

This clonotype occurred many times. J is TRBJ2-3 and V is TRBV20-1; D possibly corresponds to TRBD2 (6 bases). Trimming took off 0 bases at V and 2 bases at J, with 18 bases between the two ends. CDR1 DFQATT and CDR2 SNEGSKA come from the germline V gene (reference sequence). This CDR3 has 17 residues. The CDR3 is CSARDLQTGLHTDTQYF. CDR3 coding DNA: TGCAGTGCTAGAGACCTCCAAACGGGACTCCACACAGATACGCAGTATTTT.

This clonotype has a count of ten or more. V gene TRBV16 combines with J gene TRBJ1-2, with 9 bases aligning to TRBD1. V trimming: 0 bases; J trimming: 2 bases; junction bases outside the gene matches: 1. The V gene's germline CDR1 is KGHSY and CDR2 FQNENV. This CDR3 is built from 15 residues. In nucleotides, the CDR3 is TGTGCCAGCAGCCAATCAGGGACAGGGAACTATGGCTACACCTTC. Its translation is CASSQSGTGNYGYTF. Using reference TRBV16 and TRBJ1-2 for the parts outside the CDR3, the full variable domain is GEEVAQTPKHLVRGEGQKAKLYCAPIKGHSYVFWYQQVLKNEFKFLISFQNENVFDETGMPKERFSAKCLPNSPCSLEIQATKLEDSAVYFCASSQSGTGNYGYTFGSGTRLTVV.

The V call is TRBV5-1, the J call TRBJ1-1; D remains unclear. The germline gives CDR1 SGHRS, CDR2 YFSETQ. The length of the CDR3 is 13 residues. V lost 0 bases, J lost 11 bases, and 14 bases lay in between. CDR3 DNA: TGCGCCAGCAGCTTGGGGGTCCGGAGCGGGGCTTTCTTT. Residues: CASSLGVRSGAFF.

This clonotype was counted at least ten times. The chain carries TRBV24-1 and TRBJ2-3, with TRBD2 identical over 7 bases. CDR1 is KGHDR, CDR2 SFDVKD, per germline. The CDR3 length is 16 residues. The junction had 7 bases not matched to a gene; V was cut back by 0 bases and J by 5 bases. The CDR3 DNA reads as TGTGCCACCAGTGATTTGGTCTTCGGGGGGAAAGATACGCAGTATTTT. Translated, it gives CATSDLVFGGKDTQYF.

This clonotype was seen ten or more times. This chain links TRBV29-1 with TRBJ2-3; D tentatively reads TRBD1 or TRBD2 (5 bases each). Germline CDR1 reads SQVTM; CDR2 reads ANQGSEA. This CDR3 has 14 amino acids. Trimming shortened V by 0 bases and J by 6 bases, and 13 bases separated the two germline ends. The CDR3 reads CSVEDEGFTDTQYF. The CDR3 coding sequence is TGCAGCGTTGAAGATGAGGGGTTTACGGATACGCAGTATTTT.

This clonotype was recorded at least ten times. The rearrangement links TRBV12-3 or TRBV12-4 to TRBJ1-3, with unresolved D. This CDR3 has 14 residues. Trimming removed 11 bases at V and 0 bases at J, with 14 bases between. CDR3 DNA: TGTGCCCATACGCGGGTCGGCTCTGGAAACACCATATATTTT. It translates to CAHTRVGSGNTIYF.

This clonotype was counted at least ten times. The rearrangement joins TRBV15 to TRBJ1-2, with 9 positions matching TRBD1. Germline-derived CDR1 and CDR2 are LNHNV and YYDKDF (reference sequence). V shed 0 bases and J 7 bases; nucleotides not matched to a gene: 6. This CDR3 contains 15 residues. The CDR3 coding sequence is TGTGCCACCAGCAGAGACGGCCGGACAGGGGCTGGCTACACCTTC. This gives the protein CATSRDGRTGAGYTF. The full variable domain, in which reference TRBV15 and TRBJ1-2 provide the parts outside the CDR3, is DAMVIQNPRYQVTQFGKPVTLSCSQTLNHNVMYWYQQKSSQAPKLLFHYYDKDFNNEADTPDNFQSRRPNTSFCFLDIRSPGLGDTAMYLCATSRDGRTGAGYTFGSGTRLTVV.

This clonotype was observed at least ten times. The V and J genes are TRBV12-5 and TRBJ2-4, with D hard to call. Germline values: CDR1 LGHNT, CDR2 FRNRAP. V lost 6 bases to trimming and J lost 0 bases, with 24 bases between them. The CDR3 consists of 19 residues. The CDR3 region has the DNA TGTGCTAGTGGCTCCCACGCCCCACGGACCATTATAGCCAAAAACATTCAGTACTTC. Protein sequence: CASGSHAPRTIIAKNIQYF.

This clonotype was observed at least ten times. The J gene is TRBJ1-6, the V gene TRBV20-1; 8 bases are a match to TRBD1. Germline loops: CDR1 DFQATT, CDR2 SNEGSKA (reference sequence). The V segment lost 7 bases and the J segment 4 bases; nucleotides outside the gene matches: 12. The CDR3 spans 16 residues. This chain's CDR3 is CSVKDRALYYNSPLHF. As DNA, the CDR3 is TGCAGTGTAAAGGACAGGGCGTTGTATTATAATTCACCCCTCCACTTT.

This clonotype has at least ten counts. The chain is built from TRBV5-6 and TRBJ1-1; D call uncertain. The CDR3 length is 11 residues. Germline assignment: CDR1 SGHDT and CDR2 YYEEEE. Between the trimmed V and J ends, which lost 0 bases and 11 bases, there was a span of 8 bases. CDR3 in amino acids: CASSLGGLAFF. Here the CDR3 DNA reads TGTGCCAGCAGCTTGGGAGGGTTGGCTTTCTTT.

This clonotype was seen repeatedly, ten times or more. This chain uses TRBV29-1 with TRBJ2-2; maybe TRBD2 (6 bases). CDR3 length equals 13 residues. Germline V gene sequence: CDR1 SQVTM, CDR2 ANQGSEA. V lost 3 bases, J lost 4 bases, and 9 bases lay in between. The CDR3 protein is CSVESGGTGELFF. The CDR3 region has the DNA TGCAGCGTTGAGTCCGGGGGCACCGGGGAGCTGTTTTTT.

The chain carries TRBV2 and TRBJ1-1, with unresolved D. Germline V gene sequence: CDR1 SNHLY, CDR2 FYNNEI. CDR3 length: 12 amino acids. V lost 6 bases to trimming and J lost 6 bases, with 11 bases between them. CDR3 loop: CASRADGAEAFF. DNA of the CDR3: TGTGCCAGCAGAGCAGACGGAGCTGAAGCTTTCTTT.

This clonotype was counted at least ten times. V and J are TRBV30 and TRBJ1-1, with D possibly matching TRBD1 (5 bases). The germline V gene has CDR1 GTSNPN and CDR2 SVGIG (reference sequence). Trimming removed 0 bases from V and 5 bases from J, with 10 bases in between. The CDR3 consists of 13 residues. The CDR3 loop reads CAWSVGGATEAFF. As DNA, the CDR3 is TGTGCCTGGAGTGTAGGAGGGGCGACTGAAGCTTTCTTT.